Each of the 13 T cell receptor beta chains below was sequenced from the same sample in a study of cytomegalovirus exposure and HLA in healthy donors. It was with 60 Vbeta and 13 Jbeta primers that the PCR ran. TCRdb's copy holds only in-frame clones and misses some; the assay was immunoSEQ multiplex PCR. The profile shows around 150,000 clones, roughly 80% of them singletons. Sequenced material: PBMCs. These receptors came from a woman aged 30 to 39 in good health and CMV-seronegative.

This chain links TRBV19 with TRBJ2-2, with D possibly matching TRBD1 (6 bases). The ends were cut back, 7 bases at V and 4 bases at J, with 13 bases in the middle. This CDR3 region has 14 residues. Germline-derived CDR1 and CDR2 are LNHDA and SQIVND (reference sequence). CDR3 bases: TGTGCCAGTAAGGGGGACACCATCACCGGGGAGCTGTTTTTT. Translating it yields CASKGDTITGELFF.

The DNA of the CDR3 is TGTGCCAGCAGCCCTCGGGACAGGGGACGGAATTCACCCCTCCACTTT. Protein sequence: CASSPRDRGRNSPLHF. V and J are TRBV11-2 and TRBJ1-6, with 10 positions matching TRBD1. J lost 7 bases, V lost 5 bases, and 8 bases had no gene match. Germline values: CDR1 SGHAT, CDR2 FQNNGV. This CDR3 is 16 amino acids long.

The V and J genes are TRBV18 and TRBJ2-3, with 8 nucleotides matching TRBD1. CDR1 is KGHSH and CDR2 is LQKENI in the germline V gene. CDR3 length: 14 amino acids. V gave up 5 bases and J gave up 0 bases; unmatched junction bases: 1. CDR3 in amino acids: CASSRTGSTDTQYF. CDR3 nucleotides: TGTGCCAGCTCAAGGACAGGGAGCACAGATACGCAGTATTTT.

The chain uses TRBV10-1 and TRBJ1-4; D perhaps matches TRBD1 (6 bases). The length of the CDR3 is 16 residues. Looked up from germline, CDR1 is WNHNN and CDR2 is SYGVQD (reference sequence). V gave up 4 bases and J gave up 7 bases, with 19 bases separating them. This CDR3 is CASSADSLRPGEKLFF. The CDR3 DNA is TGCGCCAGCAGTGCGGACAGCCTCCGCCCGGGTGAAAAACTGTTTTTT.

V gene TRBV25-1 combines with J gene TRBJ2-7, with D unresolved. Trimming left V 3 bases short and J 5 bases short, with 8 bases between. The CDR3 contains 12 residues. Germline V gene sequence: CDR1 MGHDK, CDR2 SYGVNS. CDR3 in amino acids: CASSDRLNEQYF. The CDR3 bases are TGTGCCAGCAGTGACAGACTCAACGAGCAGTACTTC.

This chain connects TRBV19 to TRBJ2-3; D remains unclear. The V end lost 5 bases, the J end lost 2 bases, and 11 bases lay between the germline ends. The CDR3 length is 14 residues. Germline loops: CDR1 LNHDA, CDR2 SQIVND (reference sequence). CDR3 loop: CASSLGPLTDTQYF. The CDR3 coding sequence is TGTGCCAGTAGTCTTGGGCCCCTCACAGATACGCAGTATTTT.

The chain has TRBV9 and TRBJ2-3, with 8 positions matching TRBD2. This CDR3 is 17 amino acids long. V shed 0 bases and J 2 bases; nucleotides not matched to a gene: 8. Germline assignment: CDR1 SGDLS and CDR2 YYNGEE. CDR3 nucleotides: TGTGCCAGCAGCGTAGGTATAGCGGGGAGCCTCACAGATACGCAGTATTTT. This sequence encodes CASSVGIAGSLTDTQYF.

The J gene is TRBJ2-7, the V gene TRBV2; 11 bases are a match to TRBD2. Germline assignment: CDR1 SNHLY and CDR2 FYNNEI. Trimming cost V 4 bases and J 4 bases; bases outside gene matches: 3. The CDR3 contains 14 residues. In DNA, the CDR3 is TGTGCCAGCAGTGGGGCTAGCGGGGGGTACGAGCAGTACTTC. Translated: CASSGASGGYEQYF.

This rearrangement joins TRBV5-1 to TRBJ2-7; 11 bases line up with TRBD2. Germline lookup yields CDR1 SGHRS and CDR2 YFSETQ. The V gene end was trimmed by 3 bases and the J gene end by 3 bases; junction bases not matched to a gene: 2. This CDR3 is 14 amino acids long. The CDR3 bases are TGCGCCAGCAGCTCTAGCGGGGGGCTCTACGAGCAGTACTTC. Its protein is CASSSSGGLYEQYF.

V gene TRBV28 combines with J gene TRBJ2-4; weak D call: TRBD1 (5 bases). The V gene lost 5 bases and the J gene lost 0 bases, with 5 bases spanning the gap. The CDR3 loop spans 13 amino acids. Germline loops: CDR1 MDHEN, CDR2 SYDVKM. The CDR3, as DNA: TGTGCCAGCAGTGGGGCAGCCAAAAACATTCAGTACTTC. Its translation: CASSGAAKNIQYF.

This clone was recorded only once. The chain employs TRBV6-6 and TRBJ2-7; 8 bases line up with TRBD2. The J segment lost 2 bases and the V segment lost 7 bases, leaving 10 bases of the junction unmatched. The CDR3 loop spans 15 amino acids. Germline V gene data show CDR1 as MNHNY and CDR2 as SVGAGI (reference sequence). In nucleotides, the CDR3 is TGTGCCAGCACCGAGTACGGGGGGGCCGCCTACGAGCAGTACTTC. Translation: CASTEYGGAAYEQYF.

The chain joins TRBV9 to TRBJ2-5; D not resolved. The germline gives CDR1 SGDLS, CDR2 YYNGEE. Trimming cost V 0 bases and J 1 base, with 10 bases left between them. The CDR3 has 15 residues. The CDR3 loop is CASSVAGLSQETQYF. The CDR3 bases are TGTGCCAGCAGCGTAGCTGGGCTTTCCCAAGAGACCCAGTACTTC.

The V call is TRBV6-5, the J call TRBJ1-4; D gene unclear. Trimming left V 2 bases short and J 5 bases short, with 9 bases between. This CDR3 is 14 amino acids long. Germline loops: CDR1 MNHEY, CDR2 SVGAGI. The CDR3 nucleotides read TGTGCCAGCAGTTACAGTGACACGAATGAAAAACTGTTTTTT. Protein: CASSYSDTNEKLFF.